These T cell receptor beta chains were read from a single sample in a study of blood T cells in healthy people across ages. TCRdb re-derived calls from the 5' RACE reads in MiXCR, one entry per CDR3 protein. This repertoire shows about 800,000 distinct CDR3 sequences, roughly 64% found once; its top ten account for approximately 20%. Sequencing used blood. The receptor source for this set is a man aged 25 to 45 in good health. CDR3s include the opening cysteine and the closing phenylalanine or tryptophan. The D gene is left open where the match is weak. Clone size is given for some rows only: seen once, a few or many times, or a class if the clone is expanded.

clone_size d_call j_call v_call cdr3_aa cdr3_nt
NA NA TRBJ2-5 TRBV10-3 CATGSPEGSKETQYF TGTGCCACCGGGAGCCCTGAGGGGAGTAAAGAGACCCAGTACTTC
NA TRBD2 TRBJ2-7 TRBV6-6 CASQGLAGDHEQYF TGTGCCAGCCAAGGACTAGCGGGAGACCACGAGCAGTACTTC
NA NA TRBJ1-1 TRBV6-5 CASSPPAGSVNTEAFF TGTGCCAGCAGTCCCCCCGCCGGGTCCGTGAACACTGAAGCTTTCTTT
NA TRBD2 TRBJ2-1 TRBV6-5 CASSYRGGNEQFF TGTGCCAGCAGTTACCGGGGGGGGAATGAGCAGTTCTTC
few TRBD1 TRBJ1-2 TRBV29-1 CSVPGTGDYGYTF TGCAGCGTACCCGGGACAGGGGACTATGGCTACACCTTC
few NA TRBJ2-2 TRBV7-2 CASSLVIRELFF TGTGCCAGCAGCTTAGTGATCCGGGAGCTGTTTTTT
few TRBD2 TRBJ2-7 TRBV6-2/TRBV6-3 CASSSPGGGYEQYF TGTGCCAGCAGTTCTCCGGGAGGAGGCTACGAGCAGTACTTC
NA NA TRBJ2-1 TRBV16 CASSQGREGEQFF TGTGCCAGCAGCCAAGGCAGGGAAGGTGAGCAGTTCTTC
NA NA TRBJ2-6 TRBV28 CASSFQGSLSGANVLTF TGTGCCAGCAGTTTCCAGGGCTCCCTCTCCGGGGCCAACGTCCTGACTTTC
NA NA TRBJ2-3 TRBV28 CASKERGGSTDTQYF TGTGCCAGCAAGGAAAGGGGCGGGAGCACAGATACGCAGTATTTT
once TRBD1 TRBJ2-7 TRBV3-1 CASSKSGTGNYEQYF TGTGCCAGCAGCAAATCCGGGACAGGGAATTACGAGCAGTACTTC
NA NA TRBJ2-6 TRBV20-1 CSARDAGPGANVLTF TGCAGTGCTAGAGATGCCGGGCCTGGGGCCAACGTCCTGACTTTC
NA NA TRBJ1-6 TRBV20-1 CSARQDYNSPLHF TGCAGTGCCCGACAAGACTATAATTCACCCCTCCACTTT
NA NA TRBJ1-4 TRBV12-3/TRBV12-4 CASSWSPPAQKLFF TGTGCCAGCAGTTGGAGCCCCCCGGCCCAGAAACTGTTTTTT
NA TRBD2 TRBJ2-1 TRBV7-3 CASSAGSAGNEQFF TGTGCCAGCAGCGCCGGATCAGCGGGGAATGAGCAGTTCTTC
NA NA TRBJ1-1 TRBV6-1 CASTSQLDTEAFF TGTGCCAGCACAAGCCAGCTCGACACTGAAGCTTTCTTT
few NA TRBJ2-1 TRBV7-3 CASSLQPEVSHEQFF TGTGCCAGCAGCTTACAGCCCGAAGTATCCCATGAGCAGTTCTTC
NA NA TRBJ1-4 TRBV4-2 CASSQELGRLTTNEKLFF TGTGCCAGCAGCCAAGAACTGGGCAGGCTCACAACTAATGAAAAACTGTTTTTT
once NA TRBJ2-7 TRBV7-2 CASSWVQPYEQYF TGTGCCAGCAGCTGGGTACAACCCTACGAGCAGTACTTC
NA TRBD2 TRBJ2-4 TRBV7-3 CASSPIAGGPGIQYF TGTGCCAGCAGCCCAATAGCGGGAGGGCCAGGCATTCAGTACTTC
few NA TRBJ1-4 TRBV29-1 CSVEDLAGSLFF TGCAGCGTTGAAGATCTGGCCGGGAGCCTGTTTTTT
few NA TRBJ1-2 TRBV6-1 CASSESLTAYGYTF TGTGCCAGCAGTGAGTCGTTGACAGCCTATGGCTACACCTTC
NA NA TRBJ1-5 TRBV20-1 CSARSPGPLGNQPQHF TGCAGTGCTAGAAGTCCGGGACCCTTAGGGAATCAGCCCCAGCATTTT
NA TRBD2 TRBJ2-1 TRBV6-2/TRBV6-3 CASSYRREGRGEQFF TGTGCCAGCAGTTATCGGCGGGAGGGCCGGGGTGAGCAGTTCTTC
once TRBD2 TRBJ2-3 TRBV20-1 CSAQPPLASVRDTQYF TGCAGTGCTCAGCCCCCACTAGCGTCCGTACGGGATACGCAGTATTTT
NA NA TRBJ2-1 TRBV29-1 CSAATVGDEQFF TGCAGCGCCGCGACAGTCGGTGATGAGCAGTTCTTC
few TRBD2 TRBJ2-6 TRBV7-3 CASSARAGSTSGANVLTF TGTGCCAGCAGCGCAAGAGCGGGATCCACTTCTGGGGCCAACGTCCTGACTTTC
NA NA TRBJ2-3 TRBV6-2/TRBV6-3 CASSYRQTCVGTDTQYF TGTGCCAGCAGTTACCGTCAGACCTGCGTGGGCACAGATACGCAGTATTTT
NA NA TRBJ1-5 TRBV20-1 CSARMGDSNQPQHF TGCAGTGCTAGGATGGGAGACAGCAATCAGCCCCAGCATTTT
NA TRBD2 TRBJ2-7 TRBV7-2 CASSLVSGGNEQYF TGTGCCAGCAGCTTAGTTAGCGGGGGTAACGAGCAGTACTTC
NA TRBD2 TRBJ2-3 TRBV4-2 CASSQDRESGGRTDTQYF TGTGCCAGCAGCCAAGATAGGGAGAGCGGGGGGCGCACAGATACGCAGTATTTT
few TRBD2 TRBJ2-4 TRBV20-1 CSAFRRGGKNIQYF TGCAGTGCTTTCCGTCGCGGGGGGAAAAACATTCAGTACTTC
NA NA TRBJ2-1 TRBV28 CASSHHDGSSYNEQFF TGTGCCAGCAGTCACCACGACGGGAGCTCCTACAATGAGCAGTTCTTC
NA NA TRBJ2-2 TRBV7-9 CASSPGVPSAGELFF TGTGCCAGCTCGCCGGGGGTTCCCTCCGCCGGGGAGCTGTTTTTT
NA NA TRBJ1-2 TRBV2 CASRFRGQNYGYTF TGTGCCAGCAGATTCCGGGGGCAAAACTATGGCTACACCTTC
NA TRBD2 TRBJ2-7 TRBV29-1 CSVEDSASGSSYNEQYF TGCAGCGTTGAAGATTCGGCTAGCGGGAGCTCCTACAATGAGCAGTACTTC
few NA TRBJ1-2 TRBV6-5 CASTTVRSRFYGYTF TGTGCCAGCACAACCGTTCGGAGCCGTTTCTATGGCTACACCTTC
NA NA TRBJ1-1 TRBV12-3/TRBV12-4 CASSAGSGNTEAFF TGTGCCAGCAGTGCCGGGTCCGGGAACACTGAAGCTTTCTTT
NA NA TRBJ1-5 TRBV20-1 CSAAPGAGNQPQHF TGCAGTGCTGCGCCGGGCGCGGGCAATCAGCCCCAGCATTTT
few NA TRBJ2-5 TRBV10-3 CAISPDQGREQYF TGTGCCATCAGTCCGGACCAGGGGCGTGAGCAGTACTTC
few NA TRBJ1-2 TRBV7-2 CASSLGGRLYGYTF TGTGCCAGCAGCTTAGGCGGAAGGCTCTATGGCTACACCTTC
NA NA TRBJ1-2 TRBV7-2 CASSLLGRGGVGYGYTF TGTGCCAGCAGCTTACTGGGCAGGGGCGGGGTTGGCTATGGCTACACCTTC
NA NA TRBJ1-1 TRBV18 CASSPFMATSGDTEAFF TGTGCCAGCTCACCATTTATGGCGACAAGTGGAGACACTGAAGCTTTCTTT
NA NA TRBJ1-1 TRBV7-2 CASSPYRVSTEAFF TGTGCCAGCAGCCCTTACAGGGTAAGCACTGAAGCTTTCTTT
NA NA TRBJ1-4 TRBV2 CASSEGPGVSEKLFF TGTGCCAGCAGTGAAGGACCCGGAGTTAGTGAAAAACTGTTTTTT
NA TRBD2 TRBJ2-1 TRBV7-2 CASRSSGGPYNEQFF TGTGCCAGCAGGTCTAGCGGAGGTCCCTACAATGAGCAGTTCTTC
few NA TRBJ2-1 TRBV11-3 CASSLDGAIYNEQFF TGTGCCAGCAGCTTAGACGGGGCGATCTACAATGAGCAGTTCTTC
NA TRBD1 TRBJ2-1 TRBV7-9 CASQGQGDVANEQFF TGTGCCAGCCAGGGGCAGGGGGACGTGGCCAATGAGCAGTTCTTC
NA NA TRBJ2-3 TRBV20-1 CSARGSDRLFRDTQYF TGCAGTGCTAGAGGATCTGATAGGTTGTTTCGGGATACGCAGTATTTT
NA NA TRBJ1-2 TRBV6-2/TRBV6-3 CASSYHDSSYGYTF TGTGCCAGCAGTTACCATGACAGCTCCTATGGCTACACCTTC
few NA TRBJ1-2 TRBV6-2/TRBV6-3 CASNDDTNYGYTF TGTGCCAGCAACGACGACACTAACTATGGCTACACCTTC
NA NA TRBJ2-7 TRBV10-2 CASMGGAESPSYEQYF TGCGCCAGCATGGGGGGAGCTGAATCCCCCTCCTACGAGCAGTACTTC
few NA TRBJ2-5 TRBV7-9 CASSAPSSLETQYF TGTGCCAGCAGCGCCCCCTCCAGCTTAGAGACCCAGTACTTC
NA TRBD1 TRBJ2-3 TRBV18 CASSRTGGSTDTQYF TGTGCCAGCTCACGGACAGGGGGATCCACAGATACGCAGTATTTT
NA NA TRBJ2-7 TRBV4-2 CASSQYGGGSSYEQYF TGTGCCAGCAGCCAATATGGAGGGGGGAGCTCCTACGAGCAGTACTTC
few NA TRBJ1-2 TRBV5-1 CASSETGSNYGYTF TGCGCCAGCAGCGAAACCGGGAGTAACTATGGCTACACCTTC
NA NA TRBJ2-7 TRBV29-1 CSVILAGNEQYF TGCAGCGTAATACTAGCTGGTAACGAGCAGTACTTC
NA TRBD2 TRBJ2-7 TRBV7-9 CASSLGGSGRHEQYF TGTGCCAGCAGCTTAGGGGGTAGCGGGAGACACGAGCAGTACTTC
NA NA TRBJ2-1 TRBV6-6 CASSYRGLKTYNEQFF TGTGCCAGCAGTTACCGCGGCCTGAAGACATACAATGAGCAGTTCTTC